This T cell receptor (beta chain) was recorded in a study of early T cells in non-severe SARS-CoV-2 infection. On the study more broadly: Bulk RNA taken from unsorted whole blood was sequenced, leaving chains unpaired.

The TCR library protocol attached unique molecular identifiers to the individual cDNA molecules. TCRdb reprocessed the 5' RACE reads via MiXCR and lists one record per CDR3 protein. The sample gives more than 40,000 distinct CDR3 sequences, 5% to 6.5% of which show up once; around 5% is in the top ten. Germline V gene data show CDR1 as MNHNY and CDR2 as SVGAGI (reference sequence). Trimming stripped 0 bases from V and 5 bases from J, with 13 bases between. This CDR3 has 15 amino acids. By share, this clonotype ranks as medium-sized. The antigen remains unidentified. Study conclusions and caveats: The VDJdb matching leaned toward anti-spike CD8 responses and overlooked private and CD4 specificities.

The chain combines TRBV6-6 with TRBJ2-5; no clear D. This receptor was identified in an adult who was a healthcare worker with PCR-confirmed SARS-CoV-2 infection or an uninfected control (not recorded which). The sample was whole blood, taken at baseline. The DNA of the CDR3 is TGTGCCAGCAGTTACTCCCCCCTCCCCGGGGAGACCCAGTACTTC. Protein: CASSYSPLPGETQYF.